The rows below give T cell receptor beta chains drawn from one sample of a study of T cell repertoires in cytomegalovirus infection. MiXCR was run by TCRdb on the reads, yielding one entry per CDR3 protein. The profile covers fewer than 200,000 distinct CDR3 sequences, with roughly a fifth appearing a single time and approximately 3% taken by the ten largest. The sequenced material came from PBMCs. Source of these receptors: a human donor in good health (CMV status not recorded). Some clones in this sample may be carry-over from other donors' samples. CDR3s include the opening cysteine and the closing phenylalanine or tryptophan. A D gene is named only where the DNA matches it firmly. Some rows have no size entry. The others give once, few or many, or a class for an expanded clone.

TRBD1,TRBJ2-5,.,TRBV9,TGTGCCAGCAGCGCACAATCCGGGACAGCAGAAGAGACCCAGTACTTC,CASSAQSGTAEETQYF
.,TRBJ2-6,many,TRBV7-2,TGTGCCAGCAGCCAGCAGGGCGGTGGGGCCAACGTCCTGACTTTC,CASSQQGGGANVLTF
.,TRBJ1-5,few,TRBV6-1,TGTGCCAGCAGTGATCGCAGGGTTCGACATCAGCCCCAGCATTTT,CASSDRRVRHQPQHF
TRBD1,TRBJ2-1,.,TRBV6-1,TGTGCCAGCAGGACAGGGACGGGCAATGAGCAGTTCTTC,CASRTGTGNEQFF
.,TRBJ1-5,.,TRBV3-1,TGTGCCAGCAGCCAACAGAATCAGCCCCAGCATTTT,CASSQQNQPQHF
.,TRBJ2-1,many,TRBV11-3,TGTGCCAGCAGCTTAGGGACTTCGAACTACAATGAGCAGTTCTTC,CASSLGTSNYNEQFF
TRBD1,TRBJ1-4,.,TRBV7-9,TGTGCCAGCAGCGGCGGGCAGGGGGGTGAAAAACTGTTTTTT,CASSGGQGGEKLFF
.,TRBJ1-5,.,TRBV24-1,TGTGCCACCAGTGTTGGGGAGAGCAATCAGCCCCAGCATTTT,CATSVGESNQPQHF
.,TRBJ1-5,few,TRBV11-2,TGTGCCAGCAGCTTTGAAACAGGGATCGGACAGCCCCAGCATTTT,CASSFETGIGQPQHF
.,TRBJ2-5,.,TRBV6-5,TGTGCCAGCAGTTCCCCTTTGACTAGGCCAGGGGAGACCCAGTACTTC,CASSSPLTRPGETQYF
TRBD1,TRBJ1-2,.,TRBV29-1,TGCAGCGCCCGGGACAGGGTAAAGGATGGTGGCTACACCTTC,CSARDRVKDGGYTF
.,TRBJ2-7,.,TRBV28,TGTGCCAGCAGTTCTCGCCGGAGACTAGGGTCTGGCGAGCAGTACTTC,CASSSRRRLGSGEQYF
.,TRBJ2-3,.,TRBV2,TGTGCCAGCAGAACCCGGCACAGCACAGATACGCAGTATTTT,CASRTRHSTDTQYF
.,TRBJ1-1,.,TRBV29-1,TGCAGCGTCGAGGGGGGGACTGAAGCTTTCTTT,CSVEGGTEAFF
.,TRBJ2-2,.,TRBV7-8,TGTGCCAGCAGCTTAGTGGGACGCCTGAACACCGGGGAGCTGTTTTTT,CASSLVGRLNTGELFF
.,TRBJ1-6,.,TRBV25-1,TGTGCCAGCAGGTTACAACAGGGTAATTCACCCCTCCACTTT,CASRLQQGNSPLHF
.,TRBJ2-7,.,TRBV6-6,TGTGCCAGCAGTTACTCGAGTGGGTTGTCCTACGAGCAGTACTTC,CASSYSSGLSYEQYF
.,TRBJ1-2,few,TRBV7-9,TGTGCCAGCAGCCCACCGGGATCCTCTGGCTACACCTTC,CASSPPGSSGYTF
TRBD1,TRBJ2-5,.,TRBV5-1,TGCGCCAGCAGCGTGACCGGGACAGGGGAAGAGACCCAGTACTTC,CASSVTGTGEETQYF
.,TRBJ1-5,many,TRBV28,TGTGCCAGCAGTTTAACGGGAATGAGCAATCAGCCCCAGCATTTT,CASSLTGMSNQPQHF
TRBD2,TRBJ2-5,few,TRBV6-5,TGTGCCAGCAGTTACGGACTAGCGGGGCCAGAGACCCAGTACTTC,CASSYGLAGPETQYF
.,TRBJ2-7,few,TRBV15,TGTGCCACCAGCAGGCGACAGAGCTCCTACGAGCAGTACTTC,CATSRRQSSYEQYF
TRBD2,TRBJ2-5,.,TRBV5-1,TGCGCCAGCAAACTGCAAATGGGGGGACTAGCGGCTACCGGGACGACGCAAGAGACCCAGTACTTC,CASKLQMGGLAATGTTQETQYF
TRBD2,TRBJ2-1,many,TRBV7-9,TGTGCCAGCAGCGCGAAGCGGGACTCCTACAATGAGCAGTTCTTC,CASSAKRDSYNEQFF
.,TRBJ2-1,.,TRBV6-2/TRBV6-3,TGTGCCAGCAGCCGGGACGCCGAGGATGAGCAGTTCTTC,CASSRDAEDEQFF
.,TRBJ2-1,many,TRBV7-2,TGTGCCAGCAGCTCGGACTCCGGTGAGCAGTTCTTC,CASSSDSGEQFF
.,TRBJ1-3,.,TRBV7-8,TGTGCCAGCAGTGGGGGTGAAGGAAACACCATATATTTT,CASSGGEGNTIYF
.,TRBJ2-1,few,TRBV11-3,TGTGCCAGCATGGAAAGCGGAGGGCGGGACCCACTAATTTCTTACAATGAGCAGTTCTTC,CASMESGGRDPLISYNEQFF
TRBD1,TRBJ2-2,.,TRBV28,TGTGCCAGCAGTAGCCTACAGGGGGCGGGGATGAGCACCGGGGAGCTGTTTTTT,CASSSLQGAGMSTGELFF
.,TRBJ2-2,.,TRBV2,TGTGCCAGCAGTGAATCAGGGGCCGGGGAGCTGTTTTTT,CASSESGAGELFF
.,TRBJ2-7,few,TRBV12-3/TRBV12-4,TGTGCCAGCAGTCCCCTGGGGACAAGCCACGAGCAGTACTTC,CASSPLGTSHEQYF
.,TRBJ1-1,few,TRBV5-1,TGCGCCAGCAGCTCAGAGATAAGGGGAGCTACTGAAGCTTTCTTT,CASSSEIRGATEAFF
.,TRBJ2-3,.,TRBV19,TGTGCCAGTAGCCGAACCCCCGAGGCCGCAGATACGCAGTATTTT,CASSRTPEAADTQYF
.,TRBJ1-1,few,TRBV19,TGTGCCAGTAGTATACAGCAGGGCTACACTGAAGCTTTCTTT,CASSIQQGYTEAFF
TRBD2,TRBJ2-7,.,TRBV28,TGTGCCAGCAGTTTTTCAGCGGGGTTCTCCTACGAGCAGTACTTC,CASSFSAGFSYEQYF